This T cell receptor (beta chain) was obtained from a study of OX40 agonist ivuxolimab in advanced cancers. About the research overall: Recorded diagnoses for dose-escalation patients were hepatocellular carcinoma, melanoma, renal cell or head and neck cancer.

This clone was detected a few times. Its specificity is unknown. Only in-frame clones appear in the TCRdb table, and some are missing; sequencing was by immunoSEQ multiplex PCR. This sample has some 55,000 clones, with around 85% found just once. The length of the CDR3 is 13 residues. V was trimmed by 1 base and J by 3 bases, leaving 6 bases between them. Germline assignment: CDR1 LNHNV and CDR2 YYDKDF (reference sequence). Overall study results and limits: In the expanded peripheral T cells, antigen specificity was never determined. The study found among the lowest clonal expansion in partial responders at 0.1-3.0 mg/kg.

The chain uses TRBV15 and TRBJ1-2, with no clear D. The specimen comprised CD4+ or CD8+ T cells sorted from blood, sampled in a trial of the OX40 agonist ivuxolimab. This TCR was sampled from an adult with an advanced solid tumor such as melanoma, head and neck, liver or kidney cancer. The CDR3 nucleotides read TGTGCCACCAGCAGAGTCGGGGACTATGGCTACACCTTC. The encoded protein is CATSRVGDYGYTF.